These 32 T cell receptor beta chains originate from one sample sequenced in a study of PD-1 blockade in classical Hodgkin lymphoma (TCRdb year 2020). The protocol used for the library was the immunoSEQ multiplex PCR assay. TCRdb carries this immuneACCESS record with in-frame sequences only. Its versions omit some clonotypes, under half of them owing to an unresolved V gene in the studies checked, with the rest unexplained. The sample has 70,000 or so clones on record, about 93% of them singletons. The ten largest clones represent 2% to 3% of the sample. Explained via the paper, the time point label denotes: newly diagnosed, previously untreated cHL patient sample. Specimen: peripheral blood mononuclear cells (PBMCs). These receptors were collected from a human donor with classical Hodgkin lymphoma.

This clone was counted once. This chain links TRBV18 with TRBJ2-5; D is undetermined. V lost 0 bases and J 2 bases, leaving 7 bases between the germline ends. The CDR3 covers 14 residues. Germline V gene sequence: CDR1 KGHSH, CDR2 LQKENI. The DNA for the CDR3 is TGTGCCAGCTCACCACCCTATTTGCAAGAGACCCAGTACTTC. Protein product: CASSPPYLQETQYF. Supplemented by reference TRBV18 and TRBJ2-5, the full variable domain reads NAGVMQNPRHLVRRRGQEARLRCSPMKGHSHVYWYRQLPEEGLKFMVYLQKENIIDESGMPKERFSAEFPKEGPSILRIQQVVRGDSAAYFCASSPPYLQETQYFGPGTRLLVL.

This chain links TRBV2 with TRBJ2-7; D unresolved. V lost 7 bases and J lost 3, with 7 bases in between. The CDR3 is 11 amino acids. The germline V gene encodes CDR1 SNHLY and CDR2 FYNNEI. The CDR3 sequence: CASTGFYEQYF. The CDR3 coding sequence is TGTGCCAGCACAGGTTTCTACGAGCAGTACTTC. Full variable domain (outside the CDR3, taken from reference TRBV2 and TRBJ2-7): EPEVTQTPSHQVTQMGQEVILRCVPISNHLYFYWYRQILGQKVEFLVSFYNNEISEKSEIFDDQFSVERPDGSNFTLKIRSTKLEDSAMYFCASTGFYEQYFGPGTRLTVT.

The rearrangement joins TRBV5-1 to TRBJ1-6; 7 bases match TRBD1. Per germline, CDR1 SGHRS and CDR2 YFSETQ. The CDR3 totals 15 residues. Trimming took 4 bases from V and 8 from J; bases not matched to a gene: 9. CDR3 sequence reads: CASSLKSTGYSPLHF. CDR3 nucleotide sequence: TGCGCCAGCAGCCTCAAATCGACAGGGTATTCACCCCTCCACTTT.

This rearrangement joins TRBV5-1 to TRBJ2-7; D call uncertain. The V gene's germline CDR1 is SGHRS and CDR2 YFSETQ. The germline V and J ends were trimmed by 0 bases and 4 bases, with 5 bases remaining between them. The CDR3 loop spans 12 amino acids. The CDR3 sequence is CASSLGEYEQYF. DNA of the CDR3: TGCGCCAGCAGCTTGGGAGAGTACGAGCAGTACTTC.

This chain uses TRBV5-4 with TRBJ2-5, with 9 bases identical to TRBD2. Trimming at V came to 0 bases and at J to 2 bases, leaving 8 bases not matched to a gene. Germline CDR1 and CDR2: SGHNT and YYREEE (reference sequence). There are 17 residues in the CDR3. This chain's CDR3 is CASSLGPAGGGQETQYF. In DNA form, the CDR3 reads TGTGCCAGCAGCTTGGGACCAGCGGGAGGAGGTCAAGAGACCCAGTACTTC.

The genes are TRBV11-2 and TRBJ1-2; possible D gene TRBD1, 5 bases. With 3 bases removed from V and 2 bases from J, the gap between germline ends came to 16 bases. Germline assignment: CDR1 SGHAT and CDR2 FQNNGV. The CDR3 loop spans 16 amino acids. This CDR3 is CASSFGRTGENYGYTF. The CDR3 coding sequence is TGTGCCAGCAGCTTTGGAAGAACAGGAGAGAACTATGGCTACACCTTC.

The V and J genes are TRBV2 and TRBJ2-2; D is possibly TRBD1 or TRBD2 (5 bases each). The V and J ends lost 6 bases and 6 bases respectively, with 23 bases between them. The CDR3 has 17 amino acids. Germline-derived CDR1 and CDR2 are SNHLY and FYNNEI. This CDR3 reads CASRLRGAANPAGELFF. The CDR3 nucleotides read TGTGCCAGCAGATTGAGAGGGGCGGCAAACCCCGCCGGGGAGCTGTTTTTT.

The rearrangement uses TRBV29-1 and TRBJ2-1; no definite D call. The germline gives CDR1 SQVTM, CDR2 ANQGSEA. CDR3 length: 11 residues. Trimming removed 5 bases at V and 5 bases at J, with 7 bases between. The CDR3 here is CSVRRNNEQFF. The CDR3, as DNA: TGCAGCGTTCGAAGGAACAATGAGCAGTTCTTC.

The chain employs TRBV18 and TRBJ1-1, with unresolved D. V lost 6 bases, J lost 2 bases, and 10 bases lay in between. The CDR3 extends over 13 amino acids. Germline-derived CDR1 and CDR2 are KGHSH and LQKENI. CDR3 nucleotide sequence: TGTGCCAGCTCTCACCAAAGAAACACTGAAGCTTTCTTT. It encodes CASSHQRNTEAFF.

The V gene is TRBV6-5, the J gene TRBJ1-2; TRBD1 matches at 8 bases. V lost 10 bases, J lost 6 bases, and 10 bases stayed unmatched. This CDR3 is 13 amino acids long. CDR1 MNHEY and CDR2 SVGAGI come from the germline V gene. The CDR3 coding sequence is TGTGCCACCACAAACGGACAGGGAGATGGCTACACCTTC. It encodes CATTNGQGDGYTF.

The gene calls are TRBV5-1 and TRBJ1-1; a possible D gene is TRBD1 (6 bases). V was clipped by 5 bases and J by 7 bases, with 9 bases between them. Germline V CDR1 and CDR2: SGHRS, YFSETQ. The CDR3 totals 11 residues. The CDR3 region has the DNA TGCGCCAGCAGAGAGGGGGGTGAAGCTTTCTTT. The encoded protein is CASREGGEAFF. Based on the CDR3 plus reference TRBV5-1 and TRBJ1-1, the full variable domain is KAGVTQTPRYLIKTRGQQVTLSCSPISGHRSVSWYQQTPGQGLQFLFEYFSETQRNKGNFPGRFSGRQFSNSRSEMNVSTLELGDSALYLCASREGGEAFFGQGTRLTVV.

This clone ranks as medium-sized. In DNA form, the CDR3 reads TGTGCCAGCAGCCCCCCTTATTCGAAGGACGAGCAGTACTTC. The encoded protein is CASSPPYSKDEQYF. The chain joins TRBV11-3 to TRBJ2-7, with D uncertain. The germline gives CDR1 SGHNT, CDR2 YENEEA. Deletions cut 5 bases from V and 5 bases from J, with 16 bases between. This CDR3 has 14 residues.

This chain joins TRBV29-1 and TRBJ2-7, with D perhaps matching TRBD1 (6 bases). Trimming pared 4 bases from V and 7 bases from J, leaving 14 bases between. Germline CDR1 reads SQVTM; CDR2 reads ANQGSEA. The CDR3 is 12 residues long. Here the CDR3 DNA reads TGCAGCGTTGGGGGACAAGTAGGTGAGCAGTACTTC. This encodes CSVGGQVGEQYF.

This clone has only a few counts. CDR3 loop: CASERTGGSYGYTF. The DNA of the CDR3 is TGTGCCAGCGAAAGGACAGGGGGTAGCTATGGCTACACCTTC. J is TRBJ1-2 and V is TRBV2; 10 bases agree with TRBD1. Unmatched junction bases numbered 7, after V lost 8 bases and J lost 4 bases. The CDR3 sequence is 14 residues long. Germline CDR1 and CDR2: SNHLY and FYNNEI.

V usage is TRBV6-1 and J usage is TRBJ2-7, with TRBD1 identical over 8 bases. Trimming cost V 4 bases and J 6 bases; bases outside gene matches: 5. Germline V gene sequence: CDR1 MNHNS, CDR2 SASEGT. CDR3 length: 13 amino acids. CDR3 coding DNA: TGTGCCAGCAGTGTCCGACAGGGGAGCGAGCAGTACTTC. This encodes CASSVRQGSEQYF.

Concerning this clone itself: The junction does not match germline at one end; this may be a read error. This chain links TRBV28 with TRBJ1-5; D call uncertain. Germline assignment: CDR1 MDHEN and CDR2 SYDVKM. The CDR3 is made up of 11 amino acids. CDR3 residues: CASSSDQPQHF. Written as DNA, the CDR3 is TGTGCCAGCAGTAGCGATCAGCCCCAGCATTTT.

The rearrangement uses TRBV19 and TRBJ2-6, with 11 bases identical to TRBD2. J gave up 0 bases and V 6 bases, and 4 bases lay outside the gene matches. The CDR3 length is 17 residues. Germline lookup yields CDR1 LNHDA and CDR2 SQIVND (reference sequence). The CDR3 DNA sequence: TGTGCCAGTAGGAGACTAGCGGGACTCTCTGGGGCCAACGTCCTGACTTTC. It specifies CASRRLAGLSGANVLTF.

This chain uses TRBV5-1 with TRBJ2-1, with 10 bases that match TRBD2. The length of the CDR3 is 16 residues. Germline lookup yields CDR1 SGHRS and CDR2 YFSETQ. Trimming took 4 bases from V and 3 from J; bases not matched to a gene: 7. CDR3: CASSPPTSGLYNEQFF. CDR3 DNA: TGCGCCAGCAGCCCCCCGACTAGCGGGCTCTACAATGAGCAGTTCTTC.

The genes are TRBV6-1 and TRBJ2-7; D might be TRBD1 or TRBD2, each matching 5 bases. The CDR3 consists of 15 residues. The germline gives CDR1 MNHNS, CDR2 SASEGT. V lost 10 bases and J 2 bases, leaving 21 bases between the germline ends. In nucleotides, the CDR3 is TGTGCCACCTTGAACCTGGGACGAGGGACCTACGAGCAGTACTTC. This translates into CATLNLGRGTYEQYF.

This chain uses TRBV21-1 with TRBJ2-4; the listed D gene, TRBD2, was not tested against the DNA. TRBV21-1 is noted as a pseudogene. The CDR3 covers 17 residues. CDR3 coding DNA: TGTGCCAGCAGCAACCTTACTCAAATCCTAGCCAAAAACATTCAGTACTTC. It translates to CASSNLTQILAKNIQYF.

J is TRBJ2-5 and V is TRBV7-6, with D possibly matching TRBD2 (5 bases). Deletions cut 1 base from V and 5 bases from J, with 8 bases between. Per the germline V gene, CDR1 is SGHVS and CDR2 is FNYEAQ. The CDR3 spans 13 residues. The CDR3 here is CASSLEEEETQYF. The CDR3 region has the DNA TGTGCCAGCAGCTTAGAGGAGGAGGAGACCCAGTACTTC.

V is TRBV10-1 and J is TRBJ2-3, with 9 bases identical to TRBD1. Per the germline V gene, CDR1 is WNHNN and CDR2 is SYGVQD (reference sequence). CDR3 length equals 19 residues. V dropped 8 bases and J dropped 0; count of bases not matched to a gene: 18. The CDR3 region has the DNA TGCGCCAGCTCAAGGGACAGGGTAATTTGCTTCACTAGCACAGATACGCAGTATTTT. It is translated as CASSRDRVICFTSTDTQYF.

This clone was found once. The rearrangement uses TRBV19 and TRBJ1-2; tentatively, D is TRBD1 (6 bases). The V end was cut by 10 bases, the J end by 3 bases, with 12 bases between. CDR3 length: 12 residues. Germline CDR1 and CDR2: LNHDA and SQIVND (reference sequence). The CDR3 loop reads CATIEGDYGYTF. The CDR3 DNA sequence: TGTGCCACCATAGAGGGGGACTATGGCTACACCTTC.

V is TRBV6-4 and J is TRBJ1-1; 9 bases agree with TRBD1. The germline V gene encodes CDR1 MRHNA and CDR2 SNTAGT. Unmatched junction bases numbered 22, after V lost 7 bases and J lost 7 bases. The CDR3 is 18 residues long. The CDR3 spells CASNATQVKQGAKSEAFF. The CDR3 nucleotides read TGTGCCAGCAACGCTACACAAGTAAAACAGGGGGCGAAGAGTGAAGCTTTCTTT.

The rearrangement joins TRBV5-6 to TRBJ2-3; perhaps TRBD2 as D (6 bases). The CDR3 is made up of 15 amino acids. Deletions cut 1 base from V and 4 bases from J, with 13 bases between. From germline, CDR1 is SGHDT and CDR2 YYEEEE. Here the CDR3 reads CASSLIGREADTQYF. DNA of the CDR3: TGTGCCAGCAGCTTGATTGGCAGGGAGGCAGATACGCAGTATTTT.

The rearrangement joins TRBV5-4 to TRBJ2-7; 9 bases match TRBD1. The V gene's germline CDR1 is SGHNT and CDR2 YYREEE (reference sequence). The CDR3 has 15 amino acids. V was pared by 5 bases and J by 0 bases, with 6 bases of the junction left unmatched. CDR3 loop: CASRGGQGYSYEQYF. The CDR3 coding sequence is TGTGCCAGCAGGGGGGGACAGGGCTACTCCTACGAGCAGTACTTC.

The rearrangement uses TRBV27 and TRBJ1-2, with 7 bases lining up with TRBD1. V trimming: 6 bases; J trimming: 4 bases; junction bases outside the gene matches: 11. CDR3 length: 15 amino acids. Germline V gives CDR1 MNHEY, CDR2 SMNVEV (reference sequence). CDR3 protein: CASSPLGAGGYGYTF. The CDR3 coding sequence is TGTGCCAGCAGCCCCCTCGGGGCAGGGGGCTATGGCTACACCTTC.

This clone was seen just once. The rearrangement joins TRBV5-1 to TRBJ2-4; 10 positions match TRBD2. Germline assignment: CDR1 SGHRS and CDR2 YFSETQ. This CDR3 region has 16 residues. The V segment lost 4 bases and the J segment 0 bases; nucleotides outside the gene matches: 4. CDR3 nucleotide sequence: TGCGCCAGCAGCCTTAGCGGGGGGCTAGCCAAAAACATTCAGTACTTC. Translation: CASSLSGGLAKNIQYF.

This chain joins TRBV6-1 and TRBJ2-7; D remains ambiguous. This CDR3 contains 11 residues. CDR1 and CDR2 (germline): MNHNS, SASEGT. V was shortened by 6 bases and J by 1 base, with 4 bases between the two germline ends. The CDR3 coding sequence is TGTGCCAGCAGAGCATCCTACGAGCAGTACTTC. It encodes CASRASYEQYF.

The rearrangement links TRBV2 to TRBJ2-3, with D perhaps TRBD2 (5 bases). This CDR3 spans 14 amino acids. V was shortened by 5 bases and J by 1 base, with 10 bases between the two germline ends. From germline, CDR1 is SNHLY and CDR2 FYNNEI. The CDR3 region is CASSLGSGTDTQYF. The CDR3 DNA reads TGTGCCAGCAGTTTGGGTAGCGGCACAGATACGCAGTATTTT.

The rearrangement uses TRBV19 and TRBJ2-3, with a tentative D call TRBD2 (5 bases). This CDR3 contains 18 residues. The V end was cut by 4 bases, the J end by 2 bases, with 22 bases between. From germline, CDR1 is LNHDA and CDR2 SQIVND (reference sequence). As DNA, the CDR3 is TGTGCCAGTAGTAGAAGAAATAAGGAGCGGCTGCACACAGATACGCAGTATTTT. Translation gives CASSRRNKERLHTDTQYF.

The rearrangement links TRBV9 to TRBJ2-2, with D perhaps matching TRBD2 (5 bases). CDR3 size: 14 residues. Germline CDR1 and CDR2: SGDLS and YYNGEE. Trimming pared 0 bases from V and 7 bases from J, leaving 10 bases between. The DNA of the CDR3 is TGTGCCAGCAGCGTAGTTGAGGGAATCGGGGAGCTGTTTTTT. It translates to CASSVVEGIGELFF.